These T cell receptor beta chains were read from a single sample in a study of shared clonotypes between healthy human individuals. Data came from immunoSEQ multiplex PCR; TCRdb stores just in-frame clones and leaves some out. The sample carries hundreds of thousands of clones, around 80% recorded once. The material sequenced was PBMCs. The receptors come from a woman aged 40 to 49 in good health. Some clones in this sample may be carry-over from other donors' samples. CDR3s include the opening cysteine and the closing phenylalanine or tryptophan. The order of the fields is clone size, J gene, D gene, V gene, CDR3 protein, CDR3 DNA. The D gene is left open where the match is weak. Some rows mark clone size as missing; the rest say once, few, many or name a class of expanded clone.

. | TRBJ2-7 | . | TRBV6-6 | CASSRTAAQALYEQYF | TGTGCCAGCAGCCGCACCGCGGCACAGGCTCTCTACGAGCAGTACTTC
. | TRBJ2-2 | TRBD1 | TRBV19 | CASSSPPPGTANTGELFF | TGTGCCAGTAGTTCCCCCCCGCCGGGGACAGCGAACACCGGGGAGCTGTTTTTT
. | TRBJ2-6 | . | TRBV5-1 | CASSPASSGANVLTF | TGCGCCAGCAGCCCAGCCTCCTCTGGGGCCAACGTCCTGACTTTC
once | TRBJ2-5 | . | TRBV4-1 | CASSQVAETQYF | TGCGCCAGCAGCCAAGTGGCGGAGACCCAGTACTTC
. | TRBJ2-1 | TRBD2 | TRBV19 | CASSPWTSGDNEQFF | TGTGCCAGTAGTCCCTGGACTAGCGGCGACAATGAGCAGTTCTTC
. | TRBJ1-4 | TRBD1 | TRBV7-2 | CASSPRSGQGEKLFF | TGTGCCAGCAGCCCCAGATCCGGACAGGGCGAAAAACTGTTTTTT
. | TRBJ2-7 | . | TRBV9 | CASSVDPDRGGEQYF | TGTGCCAGCAGCGTAGATCCGGACCGGGGAGGCGAGCAGTACTTC
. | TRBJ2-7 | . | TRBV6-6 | CASSSSSAGHYEQYF | TGTGCCAGCAGTTCCTCTTCGGCAGGACACTACGAGCAGTACTTC
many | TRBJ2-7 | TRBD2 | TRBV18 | CASSPWASGDYEQYF | TGTGCCAGCTCACCGTGGGCTAGCGGTGATTACGAGCAGTACTTC
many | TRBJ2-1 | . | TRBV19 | CASSISVAANEQFF | TGTGCCAGTAGTATTTCCGTCGCCGCAAATGAGCAGTTCTTC
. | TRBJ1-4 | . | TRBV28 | CASSFDRLNEKLFF | TGTGCCAGCAGTTTCGACAGGTTAAATGAAAAACTGTTTTTT
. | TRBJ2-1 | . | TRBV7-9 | CASSLVVGGPSYNEQFF | TGTGCCAGCAGCTTAGTGGTTGGCGGGCCTTCCTACAATGAGCAGTTCTTC
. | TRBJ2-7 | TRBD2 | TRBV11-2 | CASSLGTSGTSEQYF | TGTGCCAGCAGCCTAGGGACTAGCGGGACCTCCGAGCAGTACTTC
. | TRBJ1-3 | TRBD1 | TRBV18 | CASSSGTGTSGNTIYF | TGTGCCAGCTCTTCCGGGACAGGGACATCAGGAAACACCATATATTTT
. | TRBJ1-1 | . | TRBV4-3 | CASSQEYSMNTEAFF | TGCGCCAGCAGCCAAGAGTACAGCATGAACACTGAAGCTTTCTTT
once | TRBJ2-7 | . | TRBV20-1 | CSARGAYEQYF | TGCAGTGCTAGAGGGGCCTACGAGCAGTACTTC
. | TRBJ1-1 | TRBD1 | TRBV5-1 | CASSRSGTENTEAFF | TGCGCCAGCAGCAGATCCGGGACAGAGAACACTGAAGCTTTCTTT
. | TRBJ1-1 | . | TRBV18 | CASSPAVNTEAFF | TGTGCCAGCTCGCCGGCAGTGAACACTGAAGCTTTCTTT
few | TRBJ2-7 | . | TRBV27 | CASSHRGRGAYEQYF | TGTGCCAGCAGCCATCGGGGCAGGGGAGCCTACGAGCAGTACTTC
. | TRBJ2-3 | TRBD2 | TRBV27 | CASSPGLASTDTQYF | TGTGCCAGCAGTCCGGGACTAGCGAGCACAGATACGCAGTATTTT
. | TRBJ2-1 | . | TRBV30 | CAWQIQGHQFF | TGTGCCTGGCAGATACAGGGCCATCAGTTCTTC
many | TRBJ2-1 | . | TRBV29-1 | CSVQVGEQFF | TGCAGCGTCCAAGTTGGTGAGCAGTTCTTC
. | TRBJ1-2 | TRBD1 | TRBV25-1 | CASRTGEIGYTF | TGTGCCAGCAGGACAGGGGAAATTGGCTACACCTTC
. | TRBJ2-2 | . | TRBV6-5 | CASTYAGLNTGELFF | TGTGCCAGCACCTACGCGGGGCTCAACACCGGGGAGCTGTTTTTT
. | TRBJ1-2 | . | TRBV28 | CASSLASSYGYTF | TGTGCCAGCAGTTTGGCCAGCTCCTATGGCTACACCTTC
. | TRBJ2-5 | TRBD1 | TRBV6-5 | CASSYQTSDRDETQYF | TGTGCCAGCAGTTACCAAACCTCGGACAGGGATGAGACCCAGTACTTC
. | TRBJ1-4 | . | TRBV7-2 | CASSRATRGWGEKLFF | TGTGCCAGCAGCCGGGCGACCAGGGGCTGGGGTGAAAAACTGTTTTTT
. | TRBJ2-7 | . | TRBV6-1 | CASSEALLAGSHEQYF | TGTGCCAGCAGTGAAGCGCTTCTCGCGGGATCTCACGAGCAGTACTTC
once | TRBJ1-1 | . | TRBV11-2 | CASSQQAGDTEAFF | TGTGCCAGCAGCCAACAGGCGGGGGACACTGAAGCTTTCTTT
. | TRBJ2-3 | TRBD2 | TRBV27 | CASSSLAGGAYTQYF | TGTGCCAGCAGTTCTCTAGCGGGAGGCGCATATACGCAGTATTTT
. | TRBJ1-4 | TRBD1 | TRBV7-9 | CASSAGTGAATNEKLFF | TGTGCCAGCAGCGCCGGAACAGGGGCTGCAACTAATGAAAAACTGTTTTTT
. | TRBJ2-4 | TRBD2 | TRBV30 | CAWSRGGSANIQYF | TGTGCCTGGAGTAGGGGCGGGAGCGCCAACATTCAGTACTTC
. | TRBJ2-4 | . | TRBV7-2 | CASSLPGQVAKNIQYF | TGTGCCAGCAGCTTACCGGGACAAGTAGCCAAAAACATTCAGTACTTC
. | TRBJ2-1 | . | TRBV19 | CASSMGQGEQFF | TGTGCCAGTAGTATGGGACAAGGTGAGCAGTTCTTC
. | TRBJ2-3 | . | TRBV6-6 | CASSYSDTQYF | TGTGCCAGCAGTTACTCCGATACGCAGTATTTT
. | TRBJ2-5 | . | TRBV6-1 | CASSDRVETQYF | TGTGCCAGCAGTGACAGGGTAGAGACCCAGTACTTC
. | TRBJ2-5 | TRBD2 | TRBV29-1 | CSVEDFGLAGRTETQYF | TGCAGCGTTGAAGATTTTGGGCTAGCGGGAAGGACGGAGACCCAGTACTTC
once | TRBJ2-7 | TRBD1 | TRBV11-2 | CASSLDLGQGFYEQYF | TGTGCCAGCAGCTTAGATTTGGGACAGGGTTTTTACGAGCAGTACTTC
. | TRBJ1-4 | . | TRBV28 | CASRFWGGREGEKLFF | TGTGCCAGCCGTTTCTGGGGGGGCCGGGAGGGAGAAAAACTGTTTTTT
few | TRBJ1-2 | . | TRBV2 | CASSEGSQGYGYTF | TGTGCCAGCAGTGAGGGCAGTCAAGGCTATGGCTACACCTTC
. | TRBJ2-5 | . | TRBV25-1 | CARPVADQETQYF | TGTGCCAGACCTGTAGCGGATCAAGAGACCCAGTACTTC
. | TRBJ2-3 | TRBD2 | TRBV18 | CASSPANLAGTDTQYF | TGTGCCAGCTCACCAGCAAACCTAGCGGGCACAGATACGCAGTATTTT
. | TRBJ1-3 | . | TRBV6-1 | CASSEMGRVGNTIYF | TGTGCCAGCAGTGAAATGGGGCGCGTTGGAAACACCATATATTTT
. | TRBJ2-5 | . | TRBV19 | CASSIEGQETQYF | TGTGCCAGTAGTATTGAGGGGCAAGAGACCCAGTACTTC
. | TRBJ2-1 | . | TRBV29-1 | CTIRGRDHNEQFF | TGCACAATCAGGGGAAGGGACCACAATGAGCAGTTCTTC
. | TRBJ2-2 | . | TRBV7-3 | CASSEQSSNTGELFF | TGTGCCAGCAGCGAACAAAGCTCGAACACCGGGGAGCTGTTTTTT
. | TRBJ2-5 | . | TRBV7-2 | CASSLVFGQSFTTQYF | TGTGCCAGCAGCTTAGTATTTGGACAGAGCTTCACGACCCAGTACTTC
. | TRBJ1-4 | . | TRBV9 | CASSGTANEKLFF | TGTGCCAGCAGCGGGACAGCTAATGAAAAACTGTTTTTT
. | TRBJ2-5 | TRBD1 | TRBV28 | CASRPLPGTGHGREETQYF | TGTGCCAGCAGGCCGCTTCCCGGGACAGGGCATGGTAGGGAAGAGACCCAGTACTTC
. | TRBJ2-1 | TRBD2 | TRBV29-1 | CSVGVLSGSFNEQFF | TGCAGCGTTGGGGTTCTTAGCGGGAGTTTCAATGAGCAGTTCTTC
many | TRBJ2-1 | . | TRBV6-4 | CASSDSEGNEQFF | TGTGCCAGCAGTGACTCAGAGGGCAATGAGCAGTTCTTC
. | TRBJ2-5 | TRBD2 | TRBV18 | CASSPGTSGGQETQYF | TGTGCCAGCTCACCCGGGACTAGCGGAGGTCAAGAGACCCAGTACTTC
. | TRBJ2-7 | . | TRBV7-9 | CASSLAVFEQYF | TGTGCCAGCAGCTTAGCTGTTTTCGAGCAGTACTTC
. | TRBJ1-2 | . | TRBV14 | CASSQGDGYGYTF | TGTGCCAGCAGCCAGGGGGATGGATATGGCTACACCTTC
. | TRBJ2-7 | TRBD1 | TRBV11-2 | CASGGDRGDYEQYF | TGTGCCAGCGGAGGGGACAGGGGAGACTACGAGCAGTACTTC
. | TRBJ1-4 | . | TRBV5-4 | CASSSGGGVNDNEKLFF | TGTGCCAGCAGCTCAGGAGGCGGGGTAAATGATAATGAAAAACTGTTTTTT